The 26 T cell receptor beta chains in this list originate from one sample, sequenced in a study of vaccination and CD4 T cells after COVID-19 (dated by TCRdb to between 2021 and 2024). The library relied on PCR. TCRdb lists the instrument as Illumina iSeq 100. At the Johns Hopkins FTIC core, DNA from the cultured CD4+ T cells underwent TCR sequencing with the Oncomine TCR Beta short-read assay. TCRdb applied fastp at Q25 and MiXCR to the public reads, then kept only in-frame beta chains. Rows with one shared CDR3 protein collapse into an entry with the most common genes and DNA. For this sample there are about 23,000 distinct CDR3 sequences; 43% appear just once. 4.9% of the sample is in the top ten clones. Their antigens are not known. The time point label here, explained by the study, means: late sampling 161 to 241 days after vaccination in a few convalescent patients. The treatment or condition label here, explained by the study, means: roughly nine-day PBMC culture with coronavirus spike peptide pools or control peptides (ViraFEST assay).

The starting material was CD4+ T cells from blood, cultured in vitro, obtained about 7 months after SARS-CoV-2 vaccination. The receptors here all came from a human donor who had recovered from COVID-19.

This rearrangement joins TRBV25-1 to TRBJ1-5, with D possibly being TRBD1 (5 bases). V was trimmed by 4 bases and J by 4 bases, leaving 8 bases between them. The CDR3 extends over 13 amino acids. Germline V CDR1 and CDR2: MGHDK, SYGVNS. CDR3 protein: CASSGQGNQPQHF. The CDR3 region has the DNA TGTGCCAGCAGTGGCCAGGGTAATCAGCCCCAGCATTTT.

The rearrangement joins TRBV18 to TRBJ1-2, with 7 bases matching TRBD1. V trimming: 0 bases; J trimming: 2 bases; junction bases outside the gene matches: 3. Looked up from germline, CDR1 is KGHSH and CDR2 is LQKENI. This CDR3 region has 15 residues. The DNA of the CDR3 is TGTGCCAGCTCACCACCTCCGGGACAGAACTATGGCTACACCTTC. Encoded protein: CASSPPPGQNYGYTF.

The chain uses TRBV4-1 and TRBJ2-5, with TRBD1 matching over 8 bases. The CDR3 is 14 amino acids. Germline assignment: CDR1 MGHRA and CDR2 YSYEKL. V shed 0 bases, J shed 4 bases, and the junction held 1 base outside the gene matches. CDR3: CASSQDRGRETQYF. DNA of the CDR3: TGCGCCAGCAGCCAAGACAGGGGGCGAGAGACCCAGTACTTC.

This clonotype has only a few counts. The rearrangement joins TRBV6-1 to TRBJ1-1; D not resolved. Trimming stripped 7 bases from V and 0 bases from J, with 15 bases between. The CDR3 loop spans 15 amino acids. Germline-derived CDR1 and CDR2 are MNHNS and SASEGT. The CDR3 region is CASTYSRHMNTEAFF. In DNA, the CDR3 is TGTGCCAGCACCTACAGCAGGCACATGAACACTGAAGCTTTCTTT.

V and J are TRBV27 and TRBJ2-2; weak D call: TRBD2 (5 bases). Germline V gene data show CDR1 as MNHEY and CDR2 as SMNVEV (reference sequence). The CDR3 covers 16 residues. Trimming pared 5 bases from V and 6 bases from J, leaving 19 bases between. This chain's CDR3 is CASSPYSGVSSGELFF. CDR3 bases: TGTGCCAGCAGTCCGTACTCCGGGGTGAGCTCCGGGGAGCTGTTTTTT.

The chain joins TRBV4-1 to TRBJ2-5; D possibly corresponds to TRBD2 (6 bases). CDR1 and CDR2 (germline): MGHRA, YSYEKL. The CDR3 sequence is 13 residues long. Trimming stripped 4 bases from V and 6 bases from J, with 12 bases between. CDR3 DNA: TGCGCCAGCAGCCCCCGGGAGAGGAAGACCCAGTACTTC. As protein: CASSPRERKTQYF.

The rearrangement links TRBV19 to TRBJ2-7; 11 bases line up with TRBD2. With V trimmed by 7 bases and J by 6 bases, 11 bases remained unmatched. The CDR3 extends over 15 amino acids. From germline, CDR1 is LNHDA and CDR2 SQIVND (reference sequence). CDR3 protein: CASTTLAGGPGEQYF. CDR3 sequence (DNA): TGTGCCAGTACCACCCTAGCGGGAGGCCCCGGCGAGCAGTACTTC.

This clonotype was counted only a few times. The chain joins TRBV7-6 to TRBJ2-3; tentative D call: TRBD1 (6 bases). Per germline, CDR1 SGHVS and CDR2 FNYEAQ. This CDR3 has 14 amino acids. Trimming took off 8 bases at V and 0 bases at J, with 12 bases between the two ends. The CDR3 sequence is CASAEGVSTDTQYF. CDR3 bases: TGTGCCAGCGCAGAGGGGGTGAGCACAGATACGCAGTATTTT.

This chain uses TRBV24-1 with TRBJ2-2; D is unclear. CDR1 KGHDR and CDR2 SFDVKD come from the germline V gene. The length of the CDR3 is 13 residues. The V and J ends lost 7 bases and 4 bases respectively, with 9 bases between them. The CDR3 is CATRRAATGELFF. Written as DNA, the CDR3 is TGTGCCACCAGGCGTGCCGCCACCGGGGAGCTGTTTTTT.

V and J are TRBV6-1 and TRBJ2-6; possibly TRBD1 for D (6 bases). The CDR3 totals 14 residues. V was pared by 10 bases and J by 1 base, with 11 bases between. Germline-derived CDR1 and CDR2 are MNHNS and SASEGT. CDR3 nucleotide sequence: TGTGCCACCAGAGGGACATCTGGGGCCAACGTCCTGACTTTC. Amino acid sequence: CATRGTSGANVLTF.

This chain connects TRBV19 to TRBJ1-6; D uncertain. The CDR3 spans 15 residues. Germline loops: CDR1 LNHDA, CDR2 SQIVND (reference sequence). The V end lost 5 bases, the J end lost 7 bases, and 15 bases lay between the germline ends. CDR3 amino acids: CASSLTRLENSPLHF. CDR3 DNA: TGTGCCAGTAGTTTAACGCGGCTGGAAAATTCACCCCTCCACTTT.

The rearrangement joins TRBV20-1 to TRBJ1-5, with unresolved D. V shed 4 bases and J shed 0 bases, with 10 bases lying between them. The germline gives CDR1 DFQATT, CDR2 SNEGSKA (reference sequence). The CDR3 is 14 amino acids. CDR3 sequence reads: CSAKEVSSNQPQHF. The CDR3 nucleotides read TGCAGTGCTAAGGAGGTCAGTAGCAATCAGCCCCAGCATTTT.

CDR3 in DNA: TGTGCCAGCAGTTACACCCAGTTCCTCAACACCGGGGAGCTGTTTTTT. The encoded protein is CASSYTQFLNTGELFF. This chain uses TRBV6-5 with TRBJ2-2, with D unresolved. The CDR3 totals 16 residues. Trimming cost V 2 bases and J 2 bases, with 12 bases left between them. Germline V gene data show CDR1 as MNHEY and CDR2 as SVGAGI.

This rearrangement joins TRBV15 to TRBJ2-3, with D hard to call. The CDR3 sequence is 13 residues long. Deletions cut 3 bases from V and 5 bases from J, with 9 bases between. Per germline, CDR1 LNHNV and CDR2 YYDKDF (reference sequence). Here the CDR3 DNA reads TGTGCCACCAGCAGTCGTCTAGTAGATACGCAGTATTTT. Its translation is CATSSRLVDTQYF.

This rearrangement joins TRBV7-2 to TRBJ2-4; D gene unclear. The length of the CDR3 is 12 residues. CDR1 and CDR2 from the germline V gene are SGHTA and FQGNSA. Trimming removed 2 bases from V and 7 bases from J, with 6 bases in between. The CDR3 DNA reads as TGTGCCAGCAGCTTACTAGGTAACATTCAGTACTTC. Residues: CASSLLGNIQYF. Together with reference TRBV7-2 and TRBJ2-4, the CDR3 gives the full variable domain: GAGVSQSPSNKVTEKGKDVELRCDPISGHTALYWYRQSLGQGLEFLIYFQGNSAPDKSGLPSDRFSAERTGGSVSTLTIQRTQQEDSAVYLCASSLLGNIQYFGAGTRLSVL.

This rearrangement joins TRBV6-5 to TRBJ2-1, with unresolved D. This CDR3 is 12 amino acids long. V was shortened by 4 bases and J by 8 bases, with 9 bases between the two germline ends. Per the germline V gene, CDR1 is MNHEY and CDR2 is SVGAGI. The CDR3 spells CASSWQWDEQFF. CDR3 DNA: TGTGCCAGCAGTTGGCAGTGGGATGAGCAGTTCTTC.

This clonotype was detected a few times. The rearrangement uses TRBV7-2 and TRBJ2-7, with 8 bases identical to TRBD2. The V segment lost 1 base and the J segment 3 bases; nucleotides outside the gene matches: 2. CDR1 and CDR2 (germline): SGHTA, FQGNSA. CDR3 length equals 14 residues. This CDR3 reads CASSLERGIYEQYF. The DNA for the CDR3 is TGTGCCAGCAGCTTAGAGCGGGGGATCTACGAGCAGTACTTC.

J is TRBJ1-6 and V is TRBV12-3 or TRBV12-4; 7 bases fit TRBD1. V trimming: 8 bases; J trimming: 5 bases; junction bases outside the gene matches: 0. The CDR3 covers 12 residues. The CDR3: CASGQDNSPLHF. CDR3 DNA: TGTGCCAGCGGACAGGATAATTCACCCCTCCACTTT.

The chain is built from TRBV21-1 and TRBJ1-5; TRBD1 was called by the table and not checked on the DNA. TRBV21-1 is designated a pseudogene. This CDR3 comprises 15 residues. The CDR3 sequence is CASSKGKQGNQPQHF. In DNA form, the CDR3 reads TGTGCCAGCAGCAAAGGCAAACAGGGGAATCAGCCCCAGCATTTT.

This clonotype has only a few counts. The CDR3 is CASSLVVGSRYNEQFF. CDR3 nucleotide sequence: TGTGCCAGCAGCTTAGTGGTCGGGAGTCGGTACAATGAGCAGTTCTTC. The V and J genes are TRBV7-2 and TRBJ2-1; tentative D call: TRBD2 (6 bases). This CDR3 comprises 16 residues. The germline V gene has CDR1 SGHTA and CDR2 FQGNSA. V gave up 1 base and J gave up 4 bases, with 14 bases separating them.

The chain combines TRBV6-1 with TRBJ2-7, with TRBD1 matching 9 bases. CDR3 length: 14 amino acids. Germline CDR1 reads MNHNS; CDR2 reads SASEGT. V shed 8 bases and J 2 bases; nucleotides not matched to a gene: 7. In nucleotides, the CDR3 is TGTGCCAGCTCTGGGGACAGGGCCACCTACGAGCAGTACTTC. As protein: CASSGDRATYEQYF.

This chain connects TRBV19 to TRBJ1-1; D uncertain. This CDR3 is 14 amino acids long. Germline V gene lookup returns CDR1 LNHDA and CDR2 SQIVND (reference sequence). V lost 3 bases and J lost 2, with 10 bases in between. The DNA for the CDR3 is TGTGCCAGTAGTATTTATGGTTTCAACACTGAAGCTTTCTTT. It specifies CASSIYGFNTEAFF.

The gene calls are TRBV6-2 or TRBV6-3 and TRBJ2-7; 10 bases line up with TRBD2. With V trimmed by 5 bases and J by 1 base, 14 bases remained unmatched. The CDR3 length is 18 residues. CDR1 and CDR2 from the germline V gene are MNHEY and SVGEGT. For the CDR3, the DNA is TGTGCCAGCAGTCCCAGAGTTACCCTAGCGGGAGTTTCCTACGAGCAGTACTTC. As protein: CASSPRVTLAGVSYEQYF.

This chain connects TRBV6-5 to TRBJ2-4; D is uncertain. V dropped 0 bases and J dropped 5 bases, with 8 bases sitting between them. Germline-derived CDR1 and CDR2 are MNHEY and SVGAGI. The CDR3 has 14 residues. The CDR3 here is CASSYSPAQNIQYF. The CDR3, as DNA: TGTGCCAGCAGTTACTCCCCGGCGCAAAACATTCAGTACTTC.

The chain combines TRBV7-2 with TRBJ2-5; TRBD1 agrees at 10 bases. Germline V gene sequence: CDR1 SGHTA, CDR2 FQGNSA. V shed 2 bases, J shed 2 bases, and the junction held 2 bases outside the gene matches. The CDR3 runs 15 residues. The CDR3 sequence is CASSLLGQGQETQYF. The DNA of the CDR3 is TGTGCCAGCAGCTTACTGGGACAGGGGCAAGAGACCCAGTACTTC. Based on the CDR3 plus reference TRBV7-2 and TRBJ2-5, the full variable domain is GAGVSQSPSNKVTEKGKDVELRCDPISGHTALYWYRQSLGQGLEFLIYFQGNSAPDKSGLPSDRFSAERTGGSVSTLTIQRTQQEDSAVYLCASSLLGQGQETQYFGPGTRLLVL.

There are a few counts of this clonotype. The genes are TRBV27 and TRBJ2-7, with D perhaps given as TRBD1 or TRBD2 (5 bases each). From germline, CDR1 is MNHEY and CDR2 SMNVEV (reference sequence). The CDR3 spans 15 residues. V lost 4 bases, J lost 7 bases, and 20 bases lay in between. CDR3 residues: CASSSDRDAMREQYF. The CDR3 region has the DNA TGTGCCAGCAGTTCCGACCGGGACGCTATGCGGGAGCAGTACTTC.